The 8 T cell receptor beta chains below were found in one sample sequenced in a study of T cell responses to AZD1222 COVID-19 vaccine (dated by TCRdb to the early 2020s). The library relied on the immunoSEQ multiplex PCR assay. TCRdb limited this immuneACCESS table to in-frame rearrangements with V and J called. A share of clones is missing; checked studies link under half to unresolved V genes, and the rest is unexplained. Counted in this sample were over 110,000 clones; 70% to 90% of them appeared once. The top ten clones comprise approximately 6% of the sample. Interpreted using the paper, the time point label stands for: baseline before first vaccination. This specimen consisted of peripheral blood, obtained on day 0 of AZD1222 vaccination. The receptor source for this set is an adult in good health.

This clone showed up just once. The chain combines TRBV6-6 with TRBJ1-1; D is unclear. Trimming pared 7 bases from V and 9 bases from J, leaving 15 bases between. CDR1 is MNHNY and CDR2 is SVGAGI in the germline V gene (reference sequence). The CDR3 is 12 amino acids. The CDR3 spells CASINAGMQAFF. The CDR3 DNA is TGTGCCAGCATCAACGCCGGGATGCAAGCTTTCTTT.

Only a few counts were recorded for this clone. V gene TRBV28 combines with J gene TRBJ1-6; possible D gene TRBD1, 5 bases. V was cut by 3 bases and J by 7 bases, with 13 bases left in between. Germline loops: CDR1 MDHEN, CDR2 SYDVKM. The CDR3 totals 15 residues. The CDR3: CASSFLTRANSPLHF. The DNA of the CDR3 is TGTGCCAGCAGTTTTCTCACCAGGGCGAATTCACCCCTCCACTTT.

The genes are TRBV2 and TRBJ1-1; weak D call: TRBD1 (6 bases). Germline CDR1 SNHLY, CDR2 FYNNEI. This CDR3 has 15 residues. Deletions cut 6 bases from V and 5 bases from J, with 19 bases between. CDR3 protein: CASRGILQGLTEAFF. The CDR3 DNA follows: TGTGCCAGCAGGGGGATCTTACAGGGTTTAACTGAAGCTTTCTTT.

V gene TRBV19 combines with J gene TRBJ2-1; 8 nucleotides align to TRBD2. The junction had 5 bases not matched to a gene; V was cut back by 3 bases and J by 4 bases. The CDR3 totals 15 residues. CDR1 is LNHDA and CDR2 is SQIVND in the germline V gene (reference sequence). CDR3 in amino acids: CASSIPAGAYNEQFF. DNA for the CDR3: TGTGCCAGTAGTATCCCAGCGGGAGCTTACAATGAGCAGTTCTTC.

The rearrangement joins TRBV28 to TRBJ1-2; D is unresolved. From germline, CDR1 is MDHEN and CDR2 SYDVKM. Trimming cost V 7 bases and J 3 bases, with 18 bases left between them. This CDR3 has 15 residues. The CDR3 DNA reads TGTGCCAGCACCCCGTCCCCACAGTTTCACTATGGCTACACCTTC. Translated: CASTPSPQFHYGYTF.

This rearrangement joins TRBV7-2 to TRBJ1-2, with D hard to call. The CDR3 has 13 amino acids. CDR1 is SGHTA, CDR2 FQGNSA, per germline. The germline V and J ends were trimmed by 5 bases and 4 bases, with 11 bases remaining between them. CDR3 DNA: TGTGCCAGCAGCATCGCTATTACCTATGGCTACACCTTC. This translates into CASSIAITYGYTF.

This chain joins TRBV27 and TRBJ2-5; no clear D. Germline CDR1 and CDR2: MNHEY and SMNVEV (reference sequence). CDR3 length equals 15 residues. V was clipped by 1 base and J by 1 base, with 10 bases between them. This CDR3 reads CASSLLSGRQETQYF. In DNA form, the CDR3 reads TGTGCCAGCAGTTTATTGTCAGGTCGCCAAGAGACCCAGTACTTC.

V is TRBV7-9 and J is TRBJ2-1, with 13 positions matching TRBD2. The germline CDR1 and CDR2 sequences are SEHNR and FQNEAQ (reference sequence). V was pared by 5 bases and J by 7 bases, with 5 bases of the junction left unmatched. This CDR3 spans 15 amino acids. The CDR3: CASSPPGLAGNEQFF. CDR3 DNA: TGTGCCAGCAGCCCCCCGGGACTAGCGGGAAATGAGCAGTTCTTC.